The 13 T cell receptor beta chains in this list originate from one sample, sequenced in a study of beta chain features in type 1 diabetes. Expressed TCRB transcripts got sequenced, as all isolated RNA was reverse transcribed. The assay was immunoSEQ multiplex PCR, and TCRdb's table has in-frame clones only and misses some. The sample has hundreds of thousands of clones, roughly 12% seen once. The sequencing sample was made of naive CD4+ T cells from blood. The receptors shown here come from a man aged 18 to 29 in good health.

With respect to this clone: Other DNA sequences of this sample code for an identical CDR3. The chain carries TRBV15 and TRBJ2-2; possibly TRBD2 for D (5 bases). Per germline, CDR1 LNHNV and CDR2 YYDKDF (reference sequence). This CDR3 is 13 amino acids long. The V gene lost 3 bases and the J gene lost 5 bases, with 7 bases spanning the gap. CDR3 loop: CATSRDLTGELFF. Here the CDR3 DNA reads TGTGCCACCAGCAGGGACTTAACCGGGGAGCTGTTTTTT.

J is TRBJ2-7 and V is TRBV7-2, with a tentative D call TRBD1 (5 bases). CDR3 length equals 15 residues. CDR1 SGHTA and CDR2 FQGNSA come from the germline V gene. Trimming shortened V by 2 bases and J by 0 bases, and 11 bases separated the two germline ends. The CDR3 region is CASSLRKGISYEQYF. The CDR3 DNA reads TGTGCCAGCAGCTTACGGAAGGGGATCTCCTACGAGCAGTACTTC.

This clone was seen only a few times. CDR3 loop: CASSYSLADFLQFF. Here the CDR3 DNA reads TGTGCCAGCAGTTACTCACTAGCTGATTTCTTGCAGTTCTTC. V and J are TRBV6-5 and TRBJ2-1; D might be TRBD2 (6 bases). V lost 0 bases, J lost 12 bases, and 15 bases lay in between. The V gene's germline CDR1 is MNHEY and CDR2 SVGAGI. The CDR3 length is 14 residues.

The chain joins TRBV29-1 to TRBJ2-7; 8 bases are shared with TRBD1. The CDR3 totals 13 residues. Germline V gene sequence: CDR1 SQVTM, CDR2 ANQGSEA. V trimming: 6 bases; J trimming: 3 bases; junction bases outside the gene matches: 7. CDR3 protein: CSVGRQGYYEQYF. The CDR3, as DNA: TGCAGCGTCGGCAGACAGGGGTACTACGAGCAGTACTTC.

The chain recombines TRBV4-3 with TRBJ1-1, with a possible D match to TRBD1 (6 bases). The CDR3 has 15 amino acids. CDR1 is LGHNA and CDR2 is YSLEER in the germline V gene. V was shortened by 3 bases and J by 1 base, with 12 bases between the two germline ends. This CDR3 is CASSQEDRTNTEAFF. The DNA of the CDR3 is TGCGCCAGCAGCCAGGAAGACAGGACGAACACTGAAGCTTTCTTT.

This clone was detected a few times. The J gene is TRBJ1-1, the V gene TRBV28; D unclear. Trimming shortened V by 4 bases and J by 0 bases, and 9 bases separated the two germline ends. This CDR3 region has 14 residues. Germline V gene lookup returns CDR1 MDHEN and CDR2 SYDVKM. The DNA of the CDR3 is TGTGCCAGCAGTTCCCACAGCCTGAACACTGAAGCTTTCTTT. Its protein is CASSSHSLNTEAFF.

This clone was counted between two and nine times. The rearrangement links TRBV5-6 to TRBJ2-1; TRBD1 aligns across 9 bases. The CDR3 length is 13 residues. Germline V CDR1 and CDR2: SGHDT, YYEEEE. The V segment lost 4 bases and the J segment 9 bases; nucleotides outside the gene matches: 5. The CDR3 reads CASSARQGGEQFF. In DNA, the CDR3 is TGTGCCAGCAGCGCCAGACAGGGGGGTGAGCAGTTCTTC. Supplemented by reference TRBV5-6 and TRBJ2-1, the full variable domain reads DAGVTQSPTHLIKTRGQQVTLRCSPKSGHDTVSWYQQALGQGPQFIFQYYEEEERQRGNFPDRFSGHQFPNYSSELNVNALLLGDSALYLCASSARQGGEQFFGPGTRLTVL.

The rearrangement joins TRBV18 to TRBJ1-2; a weak D match, TRBD1 (5 bases). Germline V gene data show CDR1 as KGHSH and CDR2 as LQKENI. V gave up 3 bases and J gave up 8 bases, with 16 bases separating them. The CDR3 runs 14 residues. The DNA for the CDR3 is TGTGCCAGCTCACCGGGACGGGAGAGGAGGGGCTACACCTTC. Protein: CASSPGRERRGYTF.

The V call is TRBV19, the J call TRBJ1-1; D possibly corresponds to TRBD1 (5 bases). CDR3 length: 14 residues. CDR1 is LNHDA, CDR2 SQIVND, per germline (reference sequence). The V gene lost 0 bases and the J gene lost 4 bases, with 9 bases spanning the gap. The CDR3 sequence: CASSIDRGGTEAFF. The CDR3 DNA follows: TGTGCCAGTAGTATAGATCGCGGGGGCACTGAAGCTTTCTTT.

This clone was recorded a few times. The gene calls are TRBV7-2 and TRBJ2-5, with 10 bases lining up with TRBD2. J lost 5 bases, V lost 4 bases, and 10 bases had no gene match. The CDR3 extends over 16 amino acids. The germline CDR1 and CDR2 sequences are SGHTA and FQGNSA. The CDR3 coding sequence is TGTGCCAGCAGCTCAGTAGCGGGGGGCGGTGTTGAGACCCAGTACTTC. Translated: CASSSVAGGGVETQYF.

The rearrangement uses TRBV7-8 and TRBJ2-1, with a possible D match to TRBD2 (6 bases). This CDR3 comprises 14 residues. CDR1 and CDR2 from the germline V gene are SGHVS and FQNEAQ. The V and J ends lost 5 bases and 8 bases respectively, with 16 bases between them. The CDR3 bases are TGTGCCAGCAGCCCTAGTGGGGGAGGCGATGAGCAGTTCTTC. As protein: CASSPSGGGDEQFF. The complete variable domain, with remaining parts taken from reference TRBV7-8 and TRBJ2-1, reads GAGVSQSPRYKVAKRGQDVALRCDPISGHVSLFWYQQALGQGPEFLTYFQNEAQLDKSGLPSDRFFAERPEGSVSTLKIQRTQQEDSAVYLCASSPSGGGDEQFFGPGTRLTVL.

The V call is TRBV4-3, the J call TRBJ1-6; D may be TRBD1 (5 bases). The ends were cut back, 0 bases at V and 9 bases at J, with 12 bases in the middle. This CDR3 contains 15 residues. The V gene's germline CDR1 is LGHNA and CDR2 YSLEER. The CDR3 protein is CASSQDSGSGSPLHF. In DNA, the CDR3 is TGCGCCAGCAGCCAAGACTCAGGGTCAGGTTCACCCCTCCACTTT.

This chain connects TRBV7-9 to TRBJ1-5; 8 nucleotides match TRBD1. This CDR3 is 17 amino acids long. J was trimmed by 4 bases and V by 5 bases; bases with no gene match: 13. CDR1 SEHNR and CDR2 FQNEAQ come from the germline V gene (reference sequence). The CDR3 reads CASSPAGTGSPNQPQHF. The DNA for the CDR3 is TGTGCCAGCAGCCCTGCCGGGACAGGCTCTCCAAATCAGCCCCAGCATTTT.